The entry below gives a single T cell receptor (beta chain) sequence along with its context. This entry is derived from a study of blood T cell repertoires in COVID-19. Profiled with immunoSEQ multiplex PCR; TCRdb holds only in-frame clones, not every one. The table has about 61,000 clones, 88% seen once. Trimming took 3 bases from V and 2 from J; bases not matched to a gene: 7. Germline assignment: CDR1 LGHDT and CDR2 YNNKEL (reference sequence). The CDR3 is 17 amino acids. The sample comprised peripheral blood. V and J are TRBV3-1 (or the pseudogene TRBV3-2) and TRBJ2-1; 10 bases map to TRBD2. This clonotype was obtained from a woman aged 45-59 years with active or convalescent COVID-19. CDR3 DNA: TGTGCCAGCAGCCATCGCCCTAGCGGGAGCGCCTACAATGAGCAGTTCTTC. Its protein is CASSHRPSGSAYNEQFF.